What follows are 25 T cell receptor beta chains derived from one specimen sequenced in a study of blood T cell repertoires in COVID-19. Produced via immunoSEQ multiplex PCR; TCRdb's table is partial and in-frame only. The table has approximately 50,000 clones, approximately 83% seen once. Specimen: peripheral blood. These receptors were collected from an elderly man with COVID-19, enrolled during active disease.

This rearrangement joins TRBV9 to TRBJ1-2; D unresolved. V lost 1 base to trimming and J lost 4 bases, with 11 bases between them. Germline V gene lookup returns CDR1 SGDLS and CDR2 YYNGEE. The CDR3 covers 14 residues. The CDR3 region is CASSVFEGVYGYTF. CDR3 coding DNA: TGTGCCAGCAGCGTATTTGAGGGAGTCTATGGCTACACCTTC.

This sequence joins TRBV29-1 and TRBJ2-3, with 9 bases fitting TRBD2. The CDR3 is made up of 15 amino acids. Germline trimming cut 4 bases from V and 3 bases from J; bases unmatched to any gene: 8. CDR1 SQVTM and CDR2 ANQGSEA come from the germline V gene. The CDR3 reads CSVVRPSGVTDTQYF. The CDR3 region has the DNA TGCAGCGTTGTTCGACCTAGCGGGGTTACAGATACGCAGTATTTT.

V and J are TRBV6-5 and TRBJ2-2, with a tentative D call TRBD1 (5 bases). The CDR3 loop spans 16 amino acids. Trimming removed 2 bases at V and 0 bases at J, with 10 bases between. The germline CDR1 and CDR2 sequences are MNHEY and SVGAGI. CDR3 protein: CASSYNGASNTGELFF. The CDR3 DNA sequence: TGTGCCAGCAGTTACAATGGGGCCTCGAACACCGGGGAGCTGTTTTTT.

The V and J genes are TRBV5-6 and TRBJ1-1; 8 positions match TRBD1. The CDR3 sequence is 16 residues long. Per germline, CDR1 SGHDT and CDR2 YYEEEE. J lost 3 bases, V lost 4 bases, and 11 bases had no gene match. CDR3 sequence reads: CASSRIQTGGDTEAFF. CDR3 nucleotide sequence: TGTGCCAGCAGCCGCATCCAAACAGGGGGGGACACTGAAGCTTTCTTT.

The genes are TRBV2 and TRBJ2-2, with TRBD2 matching 12 bases. The V and J ends lost 7 bases and 0 bases, in that order; junction bases with no gene match: 9. Germline-derived CDR1 and CDR2 are SNHLY and FYNNEI. CDR3 length: 18 amino acids. CDR3 in amino acids: CASTSLGLAGTNTGELFF. In DNA, the CDR3 is TGTGCCAGCACCTCCCTGGGACTAGCGGGTACGAACACCGGGGAGCTGTTTTTT. The full variable domain, its missing parts supplied by reference TRBV2 and TRBJ2-2, is EPEVTQTPSHQVTQMGQEVILRCVPISNHLYFYWYRQILGQKVEFLVSFYNNEISEKSEIFDDQFSVERPDGSNFTLKIRSTKLEDSAMYFCASTSLGLAGTNTGELFFGEGSRLTVL.

V is TRBV5-1 and J is TRBJ2-5, with 7 bases matching TRBD1. Per germline, CDR1 SGHRS and CDR2 YFSETQ. This CDR3 contains 14 residues. J was trimmed by 5 bases and V by 4 bases; bases with no gene match: 8. This CDR3 is CASSIRQGEETQYF. The CDR3 DNA follows: TGCGCCAGCAGCATAAGACAGGGAGAGGAGACCCAGTACTTC.

The rearrangement uses TRBV7-8 and TRBJ1-3, with TRBD1 as a possible D gene (6 bases). The germline V gene encodes CDR1 SGHVS and CDR2 FQNEAQ. V was cut by 5 bases and J by 2 bases, with 19 bases left in between. This CDR3 has 17 residues. CDR3 sequence reads: CASSPGQLLMTGNTIYF. In nucleotides, the CDR3 is TGTGCCAGCAGCCCTGGACAGCTCCTTATGACTGGAAACACCATATATTTT.

The chain uses TRBV7-8 and TRBJ1-2, with 9 bases identical to TRBD1. V was clipped by 4 bases and J by 7 bases; unmatched bases: 4. CDR1 SGHVS and CDR2 FQNEAQ come from the germline V gene. This CDR3 has 13 residues. The CDR3 spells CASSSGTGRGYTF. The CDR3 bases are TGTGCCAGCAGCTCCGGGACAGGGCGTGGCTACACCTTC.

The CDR3 protein is CASSLFAGANTGELFF. The CDR3 DNA sequence: TGTGCCAGCAGTTTGTTTGCGGGAGCTAACACCGGGGAGCTGTTTTTT. V gene TRBV6-2 or TRBV6-3 combines with J gene TRBJ2-2, with TRBD2 matching over 7 bases. Trimming removed 4 bases from V and 2 bases from J; junction bases left unmatched: 7. The CDR3 extends over 16 amino acids. CDR1 and CDR2 (germline): MNHEY, SVGEGT.

The rearrangement uses TRBV19 and TRBJ1-4; no clear D gene. CDR1 and CDR2 from the germline V gene are LNHDA and SQIVND (reference sequence). The CDR3 contains 14 residues. With 1 base removed from V and 1 base from J, the gap between germline ends came to 4 bases. The CDR3 coding sequence is TGTGCCAGTAGTATAGGGAGAACTAATGAAAAACTGTTTTTT. Translated: CASSIGRTNEKLFF.

V is TRBV10-2 and J is TRBJ2-5; D remains ambiguous. V was cut by 3 bases and J by 8 bases, with 13 bases left in between. The CDR3 consists of 13 residues. Germline V gives CDR1 WSHSY, CDR2 SAAADI. The CDR3: CASSDPWSYTQYF. The CDR3 DNA reads as TGCGCCAGCAGTGACCCATGGAGTTACACCCAGTACTTC.

A few counts support this clone. V usage is TRBV6-2 or TRBV6-3 and J usage is TRBJ1-6; possible D gene TRBD1, 5 bases. The CDR3 has 15 amino acids. Per the germline V gene, CDR1 is MNHEY and CDR2 is SVGEGT. Trimming took 0 bases from V and 13 from J, leaving 16 bases between them. As DNA, the CDR3 is TGTGCCAGCAGTTACTCGAGGGACTTAGGCCTCCCCCTCCACTTT. This gives the protein CASSYSRDLGLPLHF.

This clone was seen more than once but under ten times. J is TRBJ2-3 and V is TRBV2; 11 positions match TRBD1. The CDR3 is 17 residues long. Germline V CDR1 and CDR2: SNHLY, FYNNEI. V was pared by 4 bases and J by 0 bases, with 6 bases of the junction left unmatched. The CDR3 spells CASSALGTGGSTDTQYF. The CDR3 bases are TGTGCCAGCAGTGCCCTGGGGACAGGGGGAAGCACAGATACGCAGTATTTT.

This clone was detected a few times. The chain has TRBV7-2 and TRBJ1-5, with a tentative D call TRBD1 (5 bases). In germline, CDR1 is SGHTA, CDR2 FQGNSA. V shed 1 base and J shed 8 bases, with 12 bases lying between them. The CDR3 extends over 14 amino acids. The CDR3 DNA follows: TGTGCCAGCAGCTTAGTCTGGGGAGGGGAGCCCCAGCATTTT. Translating gives CASSLVWGGEPQHF. The full variable domain, its missing parts supplied by reference TRBV7-2 and TRBJ1-5, is GAGVSQSPSNKVTEKGKDVELRCDPISGHTALYWYRQSLGQGLEFLIYFQGNSAPDKSGLPSDRFSAERTGGSVSTLTIQRTQQEDSAVYLCASSLVWGGEPQHFGDGTRLSIL.

The sample holds a few counts of this clone. This chain uses TRBV7-9 with TRBJ2-5, with D uncertain. This CDR3 is 11 amino acids long. CDR1 is SEHNR, CDR2 FQNEAQ, per germline (reference sequence). With 5 bases removed from V and 9 bases from J, the gap between germline ends came to 10 bases. Here the CDR3 reads CASSPEQPQYF. The DNA for the CDR3 is TGTGCCAGCAGCCCGGAGCAGCCCCAGTACTTC.

This rearrangement joins TRBV9 to TRBJ2-2; unclear D gene. Germline loops: CDR1 SGDLS, CDR2 YYNGEE. Trimming took 4 bases from V and 4 from J, leaving 11 bases between them. This CDR3 spans 14 amino acids. In nucleotides, the CDR3 is TGTGCCAGCAGCCCTTCCCTAAGCACCGGGGAGCTGTTTTTT. Translation: CASSPSLSTGELFF.

This chain joins TRBV4-1 and TRBJ1-6; possible D gene TRBD1, 5 bases. The CDR3 length is 18 residues. Per germline, CDR1 MGHRA and CDR2 YSYEKL. V was pared by 0 bases and J by 5 bases, with 17 bases between. In nucleotides, the CDR3 is TGCGCCAGCAGCCAAGAAGGGGTGGCGGCAGGGAATAATTCACCCCTCCACTTT. Translated: CASSQEGVAAGNNSPLHF.

This clone was counted only a few times. The gene calls are TRBV5-5 and TRBJ1-5; D is unclear. CDR1 and CDR2 (germline): SGHKS, YYEKEE (reference sequence). Trimming cost V 1 base and J 6 bases, with 17 bases left between them. The CDR3 totals 16 residues. DNA of the CDR3: TGTGCCAGCAGCTTGTATGCAGCCCCGGCGGGTCAGCCCCAGCATTTT. Its protein product is CASSLYAAPAGQPQHF.

The chain has TRBV7-9 and TRBJ1-3; 7 nucleotides match TRBD1. The V gene's germline CDR1 is SEHNR and CDR2 FQNEAQ (reference sequence). With 3 bases clipped from V and 3 bases from J, the junction kept 8 bases outside the gene matches. The CDR3 spans 16 residues. The CDR3 loop is CASSFLDRAYGNTIYF. DNA of the CDR3: TGTGCCAGCAGCTTCCTTGACAGGGCTTATGGAAACACCATATATTTT.

This chain uses TRBV5-5 with TRBJ2-1, with TRBD1 identical over 9 bases. Trimming removed 4 bases from V and 8 bases from J; junction bases left unmatched: 7. The germline gives CDR1 SGHKS, CDR2 YYEKEE (reference sequence). The CDR3 extends over 14 amino acids. CDR3 nucleotides: TGTGCCAGCAGCCCCGGACAGGGGAGGGATGAGCAGTTCTTC. Translating it yields CASSPGQGRDEQFF.

The chain carries TRBV5-4 and TRBJ2-2; a possible D gene is TRBD1 (6 bases). Germline CDR1 and CDR2: SGHNT and YYREEE (reference sequence). V shed 4 bases and J shed 1 base, with 11 bases lying between them. The CDR3 is made up of 15 amino acids. CDR3 residues: CASSPGQLNTGELFF. CDR3 in DNA: TGTGCCAGCAGCCCTGGACAGTTGAACACCGGGGAGCTGTTTTTT.

The rearrangement joins TRBV19 to TRBJ2-1; 12 nucleotides agree with TRBD2. The CDR3 is 16 residues long. Trimming at V came to 5 bases and at J to 8 bases, leaving 10 bases not matched to a gene. The germline CDR1 and CDR2 sequences are LNHDA and SQIVND (reference sequence). The CDR3 is CASSGRTSGIVYEQFF. CDR3 nucleotide sequence: TGTGCCAGTAGTGGTCGGACTAGCGGGATAGTGTATGAGCAGTTCTTC.

The chain is built from TRBV6-2 or TRBV6-3 and TRBJ2-3; 9 nucleotides align to TRBD1. This CDR3 is built from 19 residues. From germline, CDR1 is MNHEY and CDR2 SVGEGT. V was clipped by 0 bases and J by 0 bases; unmatched bases: 10. The CDR3 region is CASSYSRDWDRASTDTQYF. The CDR3 DNA follows: TGTGCCAGCAGTTACTCGAGAGATTGGGACAGGGCTAGCACAGATACGCAGTATTTT.

The CDR3 nucleotides read TGTGCCAGCTCACCAAATTCAGTATCGTTGGACGAGCAGTACTTC. Protein: CASSPNSVSLDEQYF. The J gene is TRBJ2-7, the V gene TRBV18; the D is unclear. This CDR3 is built from 15 residues. From germline, CDR1 is KGHSH and CDR2 LQKENI. The V end was cut by 2 bases, the J end by 5 bases, with 16 bases between.

The chain recombines TRBV6-5 with TRBJ2-2; 7 bases agree with TRBD2. The CDR3 is 14 amino acids. CDR1 is MNHEY and CDR2 is SVGAGI in the germline V gene. The J segment lost 1 base and the V segment lost 6 bases, leaving 2 bases of the junction unmatched. Written as DNA, the CDR3 is TGTGCCAGCAGGGAGCGGGGGAACACCGGGGAGCTGTTTTTT. Amino acids: CASRERGNTGELFF.